This entry lists 17 T cell receptor beta chains sequenced from one sample in a study of T-cell reconstitution after alpha-beta-depleted transplantation in children. Unique molecular identifiers were incorporated during preparation of the TCRbeta library. TCRdb re-called the PCR reads through MiXCR, storing one row per CDR3 protein. Of hundreds of thousands of distinct CDR3 sequences in the sample, roughly 17% were seen once. The specimen comprised PBMCs, mostly from graft donor cells, sampled 360 days after TCRalphabeta/CD19-depleted stem cell transplant. Every receptor here comes from a boy younger than two who had a stem cell transplant for Wiskott-Aldrich syndrome, so the T cells may come from the graft donor.

The sample holds many counts of this clonotype. The V call is TRBV3-1, the J call TRBJ2-1; a possible D gene is TRBD1 (5 bases). The CDR3 consists of 12 residues. V was pared by 1 base and J by 10 bases, with 8 bases between. Per germline, CDR1 LGHDT and CDR2 YNNKEL (reference sequence). This CDR3 is CASSQARQEQFF. The DNA for the CDR3 is TGTGCCAGCAGCCAAGCCCGACAGGAGCAGTTCTTC.

CDR3 nucleotide sequence: TGTGCCATCAGTTTGAAGGGGGCCCAAGCGGGAGGGCCCGGAGAGACCCAGTACTTC. Protein product: CAISLKGAQAGGPGETQYF. The rearrangement links TRBV10-3 to TRBJ2-5, with 10 bases identical to TRBD2. Germline-derived CDR1 and CDR2 are ENHRY and SYGVKD. Trimming at V came to 5 bases and at J to 4 bases, leaving 19 bases not matched to a gene. This CDR3 contains 19 residues.

This clonotype occurred a few times. V usage is TRBV10-3 and J usage is TRBJ2-5; possibly TRBD2 for D (5 bases). Trimming left V 3 bases short and J 2 bases short, with 10 bases between. Germline V gene data show CDR1 as ENHRY and CDR2 as SYGVKD. The CDR3 consists of 14 residues. CDR3 region: CAISERRRQETQYF. Written as DNA, the CDR3 is TGTGCCATCAGTGAACGGCGGAGGCAAGAGACCCAGTACTTC.

The table lists this clonotype with a few counts. The chain recombines TRBV9 with TRBJ2-7, with TRBD1 matching over 7 bases. The germline V gene encodes CDR1 SGDLS and CDR2 YYNGEE. The CDR3 sequence is 16 residues long. V dropped 0 bases and J dropped 0; count of bases not matched to a gene: 6. The CDR3 loop is CASSVGTGVNSYEQYF. The DNA for the CDR3 is TGTGCCAGCAGCGTAGGTACAGGGGTAAACTCCTACGAGCAGTACTTC.

This chain connects TRBV7-8 to TRBJ2-1; D is possibly TRBD2 (6 bases). V was clipped by 3 bases and J by 7 bases, with 19 bases between them. Germline V gene data show CDR1 as SGHVS and CDR2 as FQNEAQ. This CDR3 is 16 amino acids long. The DNA for the CDR3 is TGTGCCAGCAGCTTCCCTCGATCGGGGGAGTTTAATGAGCAGTTCTTC. Its translation: CASSFPRSGEFNEQFF.

The V call is TRBV5-1, the J call TRBJ2-3; D uncertain. This CDR3 is built from 15 residues. V was trimmed by 2 bases and J by 2 bases, leaving 12 bases between them. CDR1 and CDR2 from the germline V gene are SGHRS and YFSETQ. CDR3 DNA sequence: TGCGCCAGCAGCTTTTCCGACCTATCCACAGATACGCAGTATTTT. This encodes CASSFSDLSTDTQYF.

The genes are TRBV20-1 and TRBJ2-3; 10 positions agree with TRBD2. The CDR3 sequence is 16 residues long. V was pared by 4 bases and J by 5 bases, with 12 bases of the junction left unmatched. Per the germline V gene, CDR1 is DFQATT and CDR2 is SNEGSKA (reference sequence). The CDR3 bases are TGCAGTGCTACCCCTAGCGGGGGCCCCCCCTTAGATACGCAGTATTTT. Amino acid sequence: CSATPSGGPPLDTQYF.

CDR3 bases: TGTGCCAGCAGTCAAAGCGGGTCCCAGTTCTTC. Translating it yields CASSQSGSQFF. This rearrangement joins TRBV16 to TRBJ2-1; perhaps TRBD2 as D (6 bases). Per germline, CDR1 KGHSY and CDR2 FQNENV. V lost 6 bases and J lost 13, with 13 bases in between. This CDR3 contains 11 residues. The complete variable domain, with remaining parts taken from reference TRBV16 and TRBJ2-1, reads GEEVAQTPKHLVRGEGQKAKLYCAPIKGHSYVFWYQQVLKNEFKFLISFQNENVFDETGMPKERFSAKCLPNSPCSLEIQATKLEDSAVYFCASSQSGSQFFGPGTRLTVL.

This chain connects TRBV29-1 to TRBJ2-1; 9 nucleotides line up with TRBD1. The CDR3 is 13 residues long. In germline, CDR1 is SQVTM, CDR2 ANQGSEA. The V segment lost 6 bases and the J segment 8 bases; nucleotides outside the gene matches: 8. CDR3 sequence reads: CSVGGQGQDEQFF. The CDR3 bases are TGCAGCGTCGGGGGACAGGGACAGGATGAGCAGTTCTTC.

This chain links TRBV6-1 with TRBJ2-5; the D is unclear. The ends were cut back, 4 bases at V and 2 bases at J, with 11 bases in the middle. The CDR3 spans 14 residues. Germline CDR1 is MNHNS and CDR2 is SASEGT. DNA for the CDR3: TGTGCCAGCAGTGCCCAGATTTTGCAAGAGACCCAGTACTTC. Translation: CASSAQILQETQYF.

This clonotype was detected many times. The CDR3 region is CASSSFSGANVLTF. The CDR3 DNA reads TGTGCCAGCAGTTCGTTCTCTGGGGCCAACGTCCTGACTTTC. V and J are TRBV12-3 or TRBV12-4 and TRBJ2-6; no clear D gene. V dropped 4 bases and J dropped 0 bases, with 4 bases sitting between them. CDR3 length: 14 residues.

The V call is TRBV4-1, the J call TRBJ2-5, with D tentatively TRBD1 or TRBD2 (5 bases each). In germline, CDR1 is MGHRA, CDR2 YSYEKL. Trimming cost V 4 bases and J 7 bases, with 16 bases left between them. The CDR3 sequence is 14 residues long. The CDR3: CASSPRRDPGTQYF. The CDR3 DNA sequence: TGCGCCAGCAGCCCACGACGGGACCCCGGGACCCAGTACTTC.

The chain employs TRBV7-9 and TRBJ2-3, with D possibly TRBD2 on 6 matching bases. The ends were cut back, 11 bases at V and 4 bases at J, with 10 bases in the middle. Germline CDR1 reads SEHNR; CDR2 reads FQNEAQ (reference sequence). The CDR3 spans 11 residues. The DNA for the CDR3 is TGTGCCGGAGGAGGGGCAGATACGCAGTATTTT. It translates to CAGGGADTQYF. Supplemented by reference TRBV7-9 and TRBJ2-3, the full variable domain reads DTGVSQNPRHKITKRGQNVTFRCDPISEHNRLYWYRQTLGQGPEFLTYFQNEAQLEKSRLLSDRFSAERPKGSFSTLEIQRTEQGDSAMYLCAGGGADTQYFGPGTRLTVL.

This clonotype was detected once. The chain joins TRBV12-3 or TRBV12-4 to TRBJ1-5, with D hard to call. The CDR3 length is 13 residues. Deletions cut 7 bases from V and 7 bases from J, with 14 bases between. The CDR3 coding sequence is TGTGCCAGCACTTTCCACTTACAGCAGCCCCAGCATTTT. Amino acids: CASTFHLQQPQHF.

V is TRBV5-1 and J is TRBJ1-6; D gene unclear. Germline V lookup: CDR1 SGHRS, CDR2 YFSETQ. Trimming shortened V by 2 bases and J by 8 bases, and 11 bases separated the two germline ends. The CDR3 contains 14 residues. CDR3 region: CASSFKMGYSPLHF. CDR3 nucleotides: TGCGCCAGCAGCTTCAAGATGGGCTATTCACCCCTCCACTTT.

The chain combines TRBV30 with TRBJ1-5; TRBD1 might be the D (5 bases). Trimming took off 3 bases at V and 6 bases at J, with 12 bases between the two ends. This CDR3 is 13 amino acids long. CDR1 is GTSNPN and CDR2 is SVGIG in the germline V gene (reference sequence). CDR3 DNA: TGTGCCTGGAGGGAGGCAGGGAGTCAGCCCCAGCATTTT. Its protein product is CAWREAGSQPQHF.

This clonotype was picked up a small number of times. The gene calls are TRBV4-3 and TRBJ2-7; D is undetermined. The length of the CDR3 is 13 residues. Germline V gene data show CDR1 as LGHNA and CDR2 as YSLEER. V lost 6 bases and J lost 3, with 12 bases in between. CDR3 protein: CASSETPLYEQYF. CDR3 coding DNA: TGCGCCAGCAGTGAAACACCCCTCTACGAGCAGTACTTC.